The clone carrying this TCR beta chain showed up just once. Assay used: immunoSEQ multiplex PCR; TCRdb lists only in-frame clones, some missing. The table records about 140,000 clones, less than 95% of them present only once. Germline-derived CDR1 and CDR2 are SGHTA and FQGNSA. Losses at the gene ends were 5 bases for V and 2 bases for J; bases not matched to a gene: 8. The CDR3 totals 16 residues. The sample is drawn from a study of T cell responses to AZD1222 COVID-19 vaccine. This chain uses TRBV7-2 with TRBJ2-1; TRBD2 agrees at 8 bases. The clonotype was recovered from an adult who received the AZD1222 COVID-19 vaccine. The sample consisted of peripheral blood, taken 28 days after the second AZD1222 dose. CDR3 in DNA: TGTGCCAGCAGCCCTGCGGGGGGTAGGGCCTACAATGAGCAGTTCTTC. Its protein product is CASSPAGGRAYNEQFF.